These T cell receptor beta chains were read from a single sample in a study of T cells after posttransplantation cyclophosphamide. Sequenced by immunoSEQ multiplex PCR; TCRdb stores in-frame clones only, minus some. This table holds about 28,000 clones, 86% found once. The material sequenced was PBMCs. The receptor set was obtained from a man between 45 and 60 years old. CDR3s include the opening cysteine and the closing phenylalanine or tryptophan. The order of the fields is V gene, clone size, J gene, D gene, CDR3 DNA, CDR3 protein. A D gene is named only where the DNA matches it firmly. For some rows the clone size is stated as once, few or many, or as a class when expanded; others skip it.

TRBV19	NA	TRBJ1-1	TRBD1	TGTGCCAGTAGTCGCCCCTCGGGACAGACCACTGAAGCTTTCTTT	CASSRPSGQTTEAFF
TRBV7-9	NA	TRBJ1-5	NA	TGTGCCAGCAGCTTATCCGGGGAGCCCCAGCATTTT	CASSLSGEPQHF
TRBV18	NA	TRBJ2-3	TRBD1	TGTGCCAGCTCGACGGGGACAGGGGTCTGGACAGATACGCAGTATTTT	CASSTGTGVWTDTQYF
TRBV5-4	NA	TRBJ2-1	TRBD2	TGTGCCAGCAGCCCCGGGACTAGCGGGAAAGGATCCTACAATGAGCAGTTCTTC	CASSPGTSGKGSYNEQFF
TRBV4-2	NA	TRBJ2-3	NA	TGTGCCAGCAGCCAAGGGGGCCCTCCTAGCACAGATACGCAGTATTTT	CASSQGGPPSTDTQYF
TRBV7-3	NA	TRBJ1-1	NA	TGTGCCAGCAGCTTTGCGCGGGACACTGAAGCTTTCTTT	CASSFARDTEAFF
TRBV2	NA	TRBJ2-2	NA	TGTGCCAGCAGATCTACCGGGGAGCTGTTTTTT	CASRSTGELFF
TRBV28	NA	TRBJ1-6	NA	TGTGCCAGCAGTTTATTCCAGGATTCACCCCTCCACTTT	CASSLFQDSPLHF
TRBV27	NA	TRBJ1-5	NA	TGTGCCAGCAGTTTAAGAGGACAGATGTATAGCAATCAGCCCCAGCATTTT	CASSLRGQMYSNQPQHF
TRBV2	NA	TRBJ2-7	TRBD1	TGTGCCAGCAGGGGACAGGGGGGAAAGTACTTC	CASRGQGGKYF
TRBV5-8	NA	TRBJ2-5	TRBD1	TGTGCCAGCAGGGTCACAGGGGGAGGAGAGACCCAGTACTTC	CASRVTGGGETQYF
TRBV29-1	NA	TRBJ2-7	TRBD1	TGCAGCGTTGAATCAGGGGGCTACGAGCAGTACTTC	CSVESGGYEQYF
TRBV29-1	NA	TRBJ1-4	TRBD1	TGCAGCGCCCGGACAGGAGGCAATAATGAAAAACTGTTTTTT	CSARTGGNNEKLFF
TRBV7-2	NA	TRBJ1-4	TRBD1	TGTGCCAGCAGCTCAAGGACAGGGAGGACTAATGAAAAACTGTTTTTT	CASSSRTGRTNEKLFF
TRBV9	NA	TRBJ2-5	NA	TGTGCCAGCAGCGTAGGTGCTAGCCAAGAGACCCAGTACTTC	CASSVGASQETQYF
TRBV4-2	few	TRBJ1-2	NA	TGTGCCAGCAGCCAATGGGGCAGGGAGGATGGCTACACCTTC	CASSQWGREDGYTF
TRBV11-1	NA	TRBJ2-4	TRBD1	TGTGCCAGCAGCTTGACCGGGACAGGGCTTTGGGGCCTAAACATTCAGTACTTC	CASSLTGTGLWGLNIQYF
TRBV12-5	NA	TRBJ2-5	TRBD1	TGTGCTAGTGGTTTAACCGGGACAGGGAAGACCCAGTACTTC	CASGLTGTGKTQYF
TRBV6-1	NA	TRBJ1-1	NA	TGTGCCAGCAGTTTCGGGGTTTTAGGGAACACTGAAGCTTTCTTT	CASSFGVLGNTEAFF
TRBV4-3	NA	TRBJ2-2	TRBD2	TGCGCCAGCAGCCACAGCCTACGGGGGGGCACCGGGGAGCTGTTTTTT	CASSHSLRGGTGELFF
TRBV19	NA	TRBJ2-2	TRBD2	TGTGCCACCAATTGGGGGGGTTCCGGGGAGCTGTTTTTT	CATNWGGSGELFF
TRBV6-1	once	TRBJ1-5	TRBD1	TGTGCCAGCACCAACAGGGGGGATCAGCCCCAGCATTTT	CASTNRGDQPQHF
TRBV6-5	NA	TRBJ2-7	NA	TGTGCCAGCAGTTACGTGGCGGGCTTATCTTACGAGCAGTACTTC	CASSYVAGLSYEQYF
TRBV7-2	NA	TRBJ1-1	TRBD1	TGTGCCAGCAGCGAGGGACAGGGGAGGGCTGAAGCTTTCTTT	CASSEGQGRAEAFF
TRBV2	NA	TRBJ2-5	NA	TGTGCCAGCAGCTGGTACAGCCAAGAGACCCAGTACTTC	CASSWYSQETQYF
TRBV5-1	NA	TRBJ2-7	NA	TGCGCCAGCGGCGTTTCTCCAGGGAGGTCCTACGAGCAGTACTTC	CASGVSPGRSYEQYF
TRBV9	NA	TRBJ1-1	NA	TGTGCCAGCAGCCCCGCGGGGGTATGGGGTGAAGCTTTCTTT	CASSPAGVWGEAFF
TRBV30	NA	TRBJ2-1	NA	TGTGCCTGGAGTGTTAGGGAGCAGGAGTTCTTC	CAWSVREQEFF
TRBV30	NA	TRBJ1-1	TRBD1	TGTGCCTGGTCTACTGGGACAGGGCCAAGGGCTTTCTTT	CAWSTGTGPRAFF
TRBV28	NA	TRBJ2-5	TRBD2	TGTGCCAGCACTCAGCTAGCGGGGGCCGGGGAGACCCAGTACTTC	CASTQLAGAGETQYF
TRBV4-2	NA	TRBJ2-1	TRBD2	TGTGCCAGCAGCCAAGATGAACTAGCGGGGGACTACGATGAGCAGTTCTTC	CASSQDELAGDYDEQFF
TRBV4-1	NA	TRBJ2-7	TRBD2	TGCGCCAGCAGCCAAGACCTATCAGCTCTCGCAGCGGGAGGGCCAGGAGAGCAGTACTTC	CASSQDLSALAAGGPGEQYF
TRBV5-6	NA	TRBJ1-2	NA	TGTGCCAGCAGCTTGGGGCCCGGCTACACCTTC	CASSLGPGYTF
TRBV27	once	TRBJ2-5	NA	TGTGCCAGCAGCCGGAGGAGCGGGACCCAGTACTTC	CASSRRSGTQYF
TRBV7-8	NA	TRBJ1-2	NA	TGTGCCAGCAGCTTACCGTTCAGCTATGGCTACACCTTC	CASSLPFSYGYTF
TRBV10-3	once	TRBJ2-6	TRBD1	TGTGCCATAAACCCCGGACAGGGGGCATCTGGGGCCAACGTCCTGACTTTC	CAINPGQGASGANVLTF
TRBV10-3	NA	TRBJ2-3	NA	TGTGCCATCAGTGCACGAGGGGGTACTGGAGATACGCAGTATTTT	CAISARGGTGDTQYF
TRBV5-7	NA	TRBJ2-1	TRBD2	TGTGCCAGCAGCTTGGGTGGGTTAGCGGGAGAGGAGTACAATGAGCAGTTCTTC	CASSLGGLAGEEYNEQFF
TRBV29-1	NA	TRBJ2-1	TRBD2	TGCAGCGTTGAACCGACTAGCGGGAGGGTGCAGTTCTTC	CSVEPTSGRVQFF
TRBV10-3	NA	TRBJ1-1	NA	TGTGCCATCAGTGACAGTTTAACCCTCTCAGAAGCTTTCTTT	CAISDSLTLSEAFF
TRBV18	NA	TRBJ1-1	NA	TGTGCCAGCTCACCGAGAGACACTGAAGCTTTCTTT	CASSPRDTEAFF
TRBV6-6	NA	TRBJ2-1	NA	TGTGCCAGCAGTTCCCGACAGTCGTACTCCTACAATGAGCAGTTCTTC	CASSSRQSYSYNEQFF
TRBV5-1	NA	TRBJ2-3	TRBD2	TGCGCCAGCAGTCGTAGCGGGAGTGAGCGCACAGATACGCAGTATTTT	CASSRSGSERTDTQYF
TRBV27	NA	TRBJ1-3	NA	TGTGCCAGCAAGTCGATGGGAGGGGGTGGTGGAAACACCATATATTTT	CASKSMGGGGGNTIYF
TRBV28	NA	TRBJ2-2	NA	TGTGCCAGCAGACGGACTCAATTGATGACCGGGGAGCTGTTTTTT	CASRRTQLMTGELFF
TRBV5-1	NA	TRBJ1-4	TRBD1	TGCGCCAGCAGCCCTGGACAGGGCATTAATGAAAAACTGTTTTTT	CASSPGQGINEKLFF
TRBV4-1	NA	TRBJ2-1	TRBD1	TGCGCCAGCAGCCGTGAGACAGGGGTTTCCTACAATGAGCAGTTCTTC	CASSRETGVSYNEQFF
TRBV2	NA	TRBJ2-7	TRBD1	TGTGCCAGCATGAGACAGGGGAACTACGAGCAGTACTTC	CASMRQGNYEQYF
TRBV7-2	once	TRBJ1-1	NA	TGTGCCAGCAGCGGACAGACCAACACTGAAGCTTTCTTT	CASSGQTNTEAFF
TRBV7-9	once	TRBJ1-2	NA	TGTGCCAGCAGCCCACCCCTCCAGGGAAGTGGCTACACCTTC	CASSPPLQGSGYTF